This T cell receptor (beta chain) derives from a study of identifying expanded T cells in peripheral blood (dated by TCRdb to about 2019). For context, the study as a whole: Technical replicates were generated by sequencing separate aliquots of the same genomic DNA pool, and four replicates were compared pairwise.

V and J lose 3 bases and 1 base, and a span of 6 bases separates them. From a lookup of the germline V gene, CDR1 and CDR2 are SGHTA and FQGNSA. Spanning cysteine to phenylalanine, the CDR3 consists of 13 amino acids. Solely the CDR3 DNA is kept, with 39 bases framed from the first base. During the collection period, no immune events, such as infections, were documented for the healthy donors. Blood repertoires from healthy donors were used as a training cohort for calibrating time-dependent variance in a beta-binomial model of differential abundance of T-cell clones. The training cohort comprised roughly 10 healthy donors, 3 female and 7 male. Donor ages ranged from 29 to 64 years, with an average of around 45 years. Obtained from a commercial supplier, whole blood was collected from each healthy donor at three time points set two weeks apart. For immunosequencing, genomic DNA was extracted from unsorted whole blood.

TCRbeta CDR3 regions were profiled with the immunoSEQ Assay using bias-controlled multiplex PCR amplification of genomic DNA. Per the original workflow: To quantify the absolute abundance of each unique TCRbeta CDR3 region, the sequences were collapsed and filtered. Two models were used to test differential abundance: a binomial model (Fisher-equivalent) and a beta-binomial model that adds time-dependent variance fitted from healthy donors. Any clone with fewer than 5 combined templates was excluded, and a clone was called differentially abundant if its Benjamini-Hochberg FDR was below 0.01. In the beta-binomial model, variance was expressed as a function of the total template count across the two samples, in the form v = (b*log(k)+a)^2. The immuneACCESS repertoire file appears here via TCRdb, limited to in-frame rearrangements. These files lack a portion of the clones; in checked studies, under half of the deficit traces to unresolved V genes, and the cause of the others is not known. Clone size and V and J calls were adopted from that table, with D and trimming inferred from the DNA. In all, the sample holds tens of thousands of clones, and 88% of those were seen once. The top ten constitute 5.5% to 7% of the sample.

Regarding this clone: No cognate antigen has been identified for it. No qualities accompany the bases; no much larger clone lies one base away.

What the authors observed across the whole study: The authors expected that over much longer intervals, such as months to years, biological variance in healthy repertoires might increase even further. The binomial model flagged about 1.1 differentially abundant clones between technical replicates but around 15 over two weeks and over 18 over around four weeks. The beta-binomial model significantly reduced the number of clones called differentially abundant and the false-positive rate across all healthy-donor time intervals. For all healthy donors, the variance in clone template counts between two-week samples rose significantly as total template count increased.

The sequence links TRBV7-2 to TRBJ1-1; the D gene assignment is ambiguous. The sequence was obtained from a person between 18 and 75 years old in good health. Sequencing was carried out using blood. The nucleotide sequence is given as TGTGCCAGCAGCTTCGACACGAACACTGAAGCTTTCTTT. This encodes CASSFDTNTEAFF.